This TCR beta chain comes out of a study of CD8 T cells in ankylosing spondylitis (dated by TCRdb to about 2017). Some background on the complete study: T cell receptor beta repertoires were profiled in healthy donors and ankylosing spondylitis patients so that disease-linked TCR variants could be found. The full study cohort was made up of about 25 ankylosing spondylitis patients and roughly 98 healthy donors. Peripheral blood was sampled, and synovial fluid was also collected from ankylosing spondylitis patients. What the authors observed across the whole study: Blood from ankylosing spondylitis patients appeared to be characterized by a TCR beta motif composed of under 10 highly homologous amino acid variants. The disease-linked clones had a CD8+ phenotype and were found at relatively low frequencies in peripheral blood. Some TCR beta motif variants had previously been reported in synovial fluid and blood of reactive arthritis patients, which suggested common disease-initiation mechanisms. Significant enrichment of the disease-linked clones was reported in matched synovial fluid samples from ankylosing spondylitis patients.

At the junction V is shortened by 4 bases and J by 0 bases, with 4 bases in between. The cysteine opens and the phenylalanine closes a CDR3 of 14 amino acids. Here the CDR3 DNA is all that survives: 42 bases in frame from base 1. The germline V gene provides CDR1 SGHTA and CDR2 FQGNSA. For this clonotype: Its specific antigen is unknown. No base quality information exists; no much larger clone differs at one position.

Instrument on record: Illumina HiSeq 2500. Quantitative 5'-RACE with molecular barcodes was used to prepare TCR beta libraries. Concerning the study's data processing: Disease-linked TCR variants were identified with a new computational method built on a probabilistic model of VDJ rearrangement. TCRdb reran the public reads through fastp at Q25 and MiXCR, keeping productive beta chains. Rows with one shared CDR3 protein collapse into an entry with the most common genes and DNA. TCRdb, not the original authors, processed these V and J calls. This sample is represented by about 150,000 distinct CDR3 sequences; over 10% of them were singletons. Over 4% of the sample belongs to the ten largest clones.

The sequence was obtained from a female donor with ankylosing spondylitis or in good health (not recorded which). This receptor chain uses TRBV7-2 and TRBJ2-6, with no confidently assigned D gene. Sequenced sample: blood, either unsorted or a sorted T cell fraction (not recorded which). CDR3 reads: CASSYDSGANVLTF. The DNA sequence follows: TGTGCCAGCAGCTACGACTCTGGGGCCAACGTCCTGACTTTC.